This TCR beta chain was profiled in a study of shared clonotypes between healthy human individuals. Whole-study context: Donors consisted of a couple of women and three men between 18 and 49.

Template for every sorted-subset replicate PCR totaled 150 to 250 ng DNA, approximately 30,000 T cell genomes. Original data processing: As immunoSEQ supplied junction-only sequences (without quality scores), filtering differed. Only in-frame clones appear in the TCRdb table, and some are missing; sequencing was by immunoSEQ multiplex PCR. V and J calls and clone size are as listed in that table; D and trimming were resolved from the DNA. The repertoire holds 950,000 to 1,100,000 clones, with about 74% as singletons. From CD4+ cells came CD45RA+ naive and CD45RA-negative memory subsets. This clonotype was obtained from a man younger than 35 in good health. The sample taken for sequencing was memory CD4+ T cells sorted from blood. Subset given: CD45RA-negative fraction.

CDR3 nucleotide sequence: TGTGCCAGCAGCTTGGATCTTCAGGGCAGCATGAACACTGAAGCTTTCTTT. Encoded protein: CASSLDLQGSMNTEAFF. This sequence joins TRBV5-8 and TRBJ1-1; possibly TRBD1 for D (5 bases). The CDR3 sequence is 17 residues long. The V gene's germline CDR1 is SGHTS and CDR2 YDEGEE. Trimming removed 0 bases at V and 0 bases at J, with 15 bases between.